Following are 16 T cell receptor beta chains from one sample sequenced in a study of monozygotic twins with cystic fibrosis. Clones were sequenced by immunoSEQ multiplex PCR, and TCRdb holds only the in-frame ones, with some missing. The data hold tens of thousands of clones, with approximately 90% observed a single time. The sequenced material came from blood. All receptors come from a girl aged 2-10 years with cystic fibrosis.

The chain has TRBV11-2 and TRBJ1-2; 9 nucleotides match TRBD1. CDR3 length: 14 residues. CDR1 is SGHAT and CDR2 is FQNNGV in the germline V gene. The trim removed 1 base at V and 6 bases at J, leaving 3 bases unmatched. The CDR3 region is CASSLGTGEDGYTF. CDR3 nucleotides: TGTGCCAGCAGCTTAGGGACAGGGGAGGATGGCTACACCTTC.

V usage is TRBV18 and J usage is TRBJ1-5, with D perhaps matching TRBD1 (6 bases). Trimming stripped 2 bases from V and 5 bases from J, with 10 bases between. Germline loops: CDR1 KGHSH, CDR2 LQKENI. The CDR3 loop spans 14 amino acids. The CDR3 DNA sequence: TGTGCCAGCTCACCAAAACAGGGAGATCAGCCCCAGCATTTT. Translated, it gives CASSPKQGDQPQHF.

J is TRBJ2-7 and V is TRBV20-1; D not resolved. CDR1 is DFQATT, CDR2 SNEGSKA, per germline (reference sequence). This CDR3 contains 11 residues. With 1 base removed from V and 10 bases from J, the gap between germline ends came to 11 bases. The CDR3 here is CSARGPDSQYF. CDR3 DNA sequence: TGCAGTGCTAGAGGGCCCGATAGCCAGTACTTC.

This sequence joins TRBV30 and TRBJ1-4; D ambiguous. The V end was cut by 2 bases, the J end by 5 bases, with 3 bases between. The CDR3 sequence is 11 residues long. Germline assignment: CDR1 GTSNPN and CDR2 SVGIG (reference sequence). The CDR3 here is CAWSKNEKLFF. DNA for the CDR3: TGTGCCTGGAGTAAAAATGAAAAACTGTTTTTT.

The chain combines TRBV6-1 with TRBJ1-2; 7 positions agree with TRBD1. With 6 bases clipped from V and 2 bases from J, the junction kept 3 bases outside the gene matches. The CDR3 length is 13 residues. The germline V gene has CDR1 MNHNS and CDR2 SASEGT. CDR3 residues: CASSDRANYGYTF. The CDR3 nucleotides are TGTGCCAGCAGCGACAGGGCGAACTATGGCTACACCTTC.

The gene calls are TRBV6-5 and TRBJ2-7; D may match TRBD1 or TRBD2 (5 bases each). CDR1 and CDR2 from the germline V gene are MNHEY and SVGAGI. This CDR3 is built from 14 residues. Trimming removed 7 bases from V and 2 bases from J, with 15 bases in between. CDR3 DNA sequence: TGTGCCAGCACCTCCGTCTGGGGACCCTACGAGCAGTACTTC. Its translation: CASTSVWGPYEQYF.

The CDR3 bases are TGTGCCAGCAGCTCCCTGGGGAATACAACTAATGAAAAACTGTTTTTT. This gives the protein CASSSLGNTTNEKLFF. The chain couples TRBV9 to TRBJ1-4; the D is unclear. V lost 4 bases and J 0 bases, leaving 13 bases between the germline ends. Per germline, CDR1 SGDLS and CDR2 YYNGEE. CDR3 length: 16 amino acids.

The CDR3 DNA sequence: TGTGCCAGCAGCGCGTCTCGGGGTGGAGAGACTGAAGCTTTCTTT. This sequence encodes CASSASRGGETEAFF. V gene TRBV7-9 combines with J gene TRBJ1-1; D not resolved. Deletions cut 5 bases from V and 5 bases from J, with 18 bases between. CDR1 and CDR2 (germline): SEHNR, FQNEAQ (reference sequence). There are 15 residues in the CDR3.

The chain has TRBV10-1 and TRBJ1-5, with 9 bases fitting TRBD1. This CDR3 spans 14 amino acids. CDR1 is WNHNN, CDR2 SYGVQD, per germline (reference sequence). V was pared by 6 bases and J by 11 bases, with 11 bases of the junction left unmatched. The CDR3 DNA reads TGCGCCAGCAGACCTACAGGGGGCCCAAGAGCCCAGCATTTT. Translation gives CASRPTGGPRAQHF.

The chain combines TRBV4-3 with TRBJ2-5, with TRBD2 matching over 10 bases. The V gene's germline CDR1 is LGHNA and CDR2 YSLEER. Trimming took 3 bases from V and 5 from J; bases not matched to a gene: 9. The CDR3 has 16 residues. CDR3 amino acids: CASSQPSGGPGETQYF. The CDR3 DNA reads as TGCGCCAGCAGCCAGCCTAGCGGGGGTCCGGGGGAGACCCAGTACTTC.

The chain uses TRBV5-4 and TRBJ2-5; D possibly corresponds to TRBD1 (6 bases). V was pared by 0 bases and J by 1 base, with 10 bases between. This CDR3 is built from 15 residues. CDR1 is SGHNT, CDR2 YYREEE, per germline (reference sequence). CDR3 region: CASSLATGPQETQYF. The CDR3, as DNA: TGTGCCAGCAGCTTGGCGACAGGCCCCCAAGAGACCCAGTACTTC.

The V gene is TRBV9, the J gene TRBJ1-2; the D gene is possibly TRBD1 (6 bases). This CDR3 has 14 residues. Germline CDR1 is SGDLS and CDR2 is YYNGEE. V was cut by 2 bases and J by 4 bases, with 12 bases left in between. Here the CDR3 DNA reads TGTGCCAGCAGCGTGGGTACAGGGACCTATGGCTACACCTTC. This codes for CASSVGTGTYGYTF.

This chain joins TRBV4-2 and TRBJ2-1; TRBD1 aligns across 10 bases. This CDR3 comprises 17 residues. Trimming removed 2 bases from V and 8 bases from J; junction bases left unmatched: 12. CDR1 and CDR2 from the germline V gene are LGHNA and YNFKEQ. The CDR3 reads CASSQHTRDRGTDEQFF. The CDR3 DNA reads as TGTGCCAGCAGCCAACACACCCGGGACAGGGGTACAGATGAGCAGTTCTTC.

This clone was detected a few times. The CDR3 here is CASSRASGGYEQYF. The CDR3 DNA follows: TGTGCCAGTAGCCGGGCAAGCGGGGGGTACGAGCAGTACTTC. The rearrangement joins TRBV19 to TRBJ2-7; 9 nucleotides match TRBD2. The V segment lost 6 bases and the J segment 4 bases; nucleotides outside the gene matches: 7. In germline, CDR1 is LNHDA, CDR2 SQIVND (reference sequence). CDR3 size: 14 residues.

As regards this clone: A read error may produce the germline difference seen at one junction end. The chain joins TRBV11-2 to TRBJ2-5, with 8 bases fitting TRBD1. This CDR3 region has 13 residues. CDR1 SGHAT and CDR2 FQNNGV come from the germline V gene. CDR3 sequence (DNA): TGTGCCAGCAGCCTAGACAGGGGTGAGACCCAGTACTTC. This gives the protein CASSLDRGETQYF.

J is TRBJ2-3 and V is TRBV5-1; TRBD1 or TRBD2 may be the D gene (6 bases each). In germline, CDR1 is SGHRS, CDR2 YFSETQ. V lost 0 bases and J lost 1, with 36 bases in between. This CDR3 spans 24 amino acids. CDR3 sequence reads: CASSLVGFTTGGQRQVGRTDTQYF. The CDR3 nucleotides read TGCGCCAGCAGCTTGGTCGGGTTCACCACCGGGGGTCAGAGACAGGTGGGCCGCACAGATACGCAGTATTTT.